One sample yielded the 17 T cell receptor beta chains listed below, sequenced in a study of blood T cell repertoires in COVID-19. TCRdb's copy holds only in-frame clones and misses some; the assay was immunoSEQ multiplex PCR. The data contain about 100,000 clones, 84% of them singletons. The sample taken for sequencing was peripheral blood. These receptors all stem from a man in his sixties or seventies with active or convalescent COVID-19.

The genes are TRBV30 and TRBJ2-3, with D possibly being TRBD1 (6 bases). Germline CDR1 and CDR2: GTSNPN and SVGIG (reference sequence). The length of the CDR3 is 11 residues. V was shortened by 5 bases and J by 4 bases, with 7 bases between the two germline ends. The CDR3 protein is CAWEGADTQYF. The CDR3 DNA follows: TGTGCCTGGGAGGGGGCAGATACGCAGTATTTT.

This chain uses TRBV6-2 or TRBV6-3 with TRBJ1-2, with D tentatively TRBD1 (6 bases). Germline CDR1 and CDR2: MNHEY and SVGEGT. The ends were cut back, 2 bases at V and 6 bases at J, with 16 bases in the middle. The CDR3 extends over 15 amino acids. The DNA for the CDR3 is TGTGCCAGCAGTTACCTGAAACAGGGAGCGGATGGCTACACCTTC. As protein: CASSYLKQGADGYTF.

V gene TRBV5-1 combines with J gene TRBJ1-2, with 9 nucleotides matching TRBD1. CDR3 length: 15 residues. Per the germline V gene, CDR1 is SGHRS and CDR2 is YFSETQ. J was trimmed by 6 bases and V by 4 bases; bases with no gene match: 10. CDR3 residues: CASSRTGQGSDGYTF. In DNA, the CDR3 is TGCGCCAGCAGCCGAACTGGACAGGGGAGTGATGGCTACACCTTC.

This chain connects TRBV3-1 (or the pseudogene TRBV3-2) to TRBJ1-1; D is ambiguous. The CDR3 has 14 residues. CDR1 LGHDT and CDR2 YNNKEL come from the germline V gene (reference sequence). V dropped 1 base and J dropped 1 base, with 7 bases sitting between them. The CDR3 nucleotides read TGTGCCAGCAGCCAAGGACTAGGGAACACTGAAGCTTTCTTT. Protein: CASSQGLGNTEAFF.

V is TRBV5-1 and J is TRBJ1-6; a possible D gene is TRBD1 (5 bases). V was cut by 0 bases and J by 0 bases, with 10 bases left in between. This CDR3 is 17 amino acids long. Per germline, CDR1 SGHRS and CDR2 YFSETQ. The CDR3 loop reads CASSLGSGGSYNSPLHF. CDR3 sequence (DNA): TGCGCCAGCAGCTTGGGATCCGGGGGCTCCTATAATTCACCCCTCCACTTT.

This clone appeared a few times. The CDR3 nucleotides are TGTGCCAGCTCACCCCTCGGGACAGGGGGCGGAAAACTGTTTTTT. This encodes CASSPLGTGGGKLFF. This chain uses TRBV18 with TRBJ1-4; 12 nucleotides agree with TRBD1. The junction had 6 bases not matched to a gene; V was cut back by 3 bases and J by 10 bases. CDR1 is KGHSH and CDR2 is LQKENI in the germline V gene. CDR3 length: 15 residues.

This clone was detected a few times. The CDR3: CASSDRYNSPLHF. CDR3 in DNA: TGTGCCAGCAGTGACAGGTATAATTCACCCCTCCACTTT. This chain joins TRBV28 and TRBJ1-6, with D possibly matching TRBD1 (6 bases). Trimming took off 5 bases at V and 4 bases at J, with 6 bases between the two ends. CDR3 size: 13 residues. The germline V gene has CDR1 MDHEN and CDR2 SYDVKM.

V and J are TRBV7-9 and TRBJ1-5; TRBD1 matches 7 bases. There are 14 residues in the CDR3. Per the germline V gene, CDR1 is SEHNR and CDR2 is FQNEAQ (reference sequence). V trimming: 2 bases; J trimming: 3 bases; junction bases outside the gene matches: 1. CDR3 region: CASSLTGVNQPQHF. CDR3 in DNA: TGTGCCAGCAGCTTAACAGGGGTCAATCAGCCCCAGCATTTT.

The chain recombines TRBV6-6 with TRBJ1-6, with 9 bases aligning to TRBD1. Per the germline V gene, CDR1 is MNHNY and CDR2 is SVGAGI (reference sequence). The CDR3 runs to 15 residues. The trim removed 6 bases at V and 7 bases at J, leaving 7 bases unmatched. The CDR3 nucleotides read TGTGCCAGCAGCCGCCGGGACAGGGTGAATTCACCCCTCCACTTT. Translated, it gives CASSRRDRVNSPLHF.

The CDR3 region is CASSLFGRENGYTF. The CDR3 bases are TGTGCCAGCAGCTTATTTGGCAGGGAAAATGGCTACACCTTC. This chain joins TRBV7-2 and TRBJ1-2; maybe TRBD1 (5 bases). The CDR3 is made up of 14 amino acids. The V and J ends lost 2 bases and 6 bases respectively, with 13 bases between them. In germline, CDR1 is SGHTA, CDR2 FQGNSA.

The chain links TRBV18 to TRBJ1-1, with D tentatively TRBD1 (5 bases). The CDR3 extends over 14 amino acids. Trimming removed 3 bases at V and 4 bases at J, with 12 bases between. CDR1 KGHSH and CDR2 LQKENI come from the germline V gene. The CDR3 region is CASSPDNLVTEAFF. Written as DNA, the CDR3 is TGTGCCAGCTCACCGGACAATCTAGTCACTGAAGCTTTCTTT.

This rearrangement joins TRBV3-1 (or the pseudogene TRBV3-2) to TRBJ2-7, with a weak D call TRBD2 (5 bases). This CDR3 comprises 12 residues. Between the trimmed V and J ends, which lost 4 bases and 6 bases, there was a span of 10 bases. CDR1 and CDR2 (germline): LGHDT, YNNKEL (reference sequence). CDR3 sequence reads: CASSRSGVEQYF. CDR3 bases: TGTGCCAGCAGCCGCTCCGGGGTCGAGCAGTACTTC.

The chain combines TRBV5-6 with TRBJ1-1; TRBD1 might be the D (5 bases). Germline V gene lookup returns CDR1 SGHDT and CDR2 YYEEEE. V lost 1 base and J lost 0, with 16 bases in between. The CDR3 is 17 residues long. CDR3 protein: CASSLRTTGYMNTEAFF. The DNA of the CDR3 is TGTGCCAGCAGCTTGCGAACCACAGGATACATGAACACTGAAGCTTTCTTT. The full variable domain, with the rest looked up from reference TRBV5-6 and TRBJ1-1, is DAGVTQSPTHLIKTRGQQVTLRCSPKSGHDTVSWYQQALGQGPQFIFQYYEEEERQRGNFPDRFSGHQFPNYSSELNVNALLLGDSALYLCASSLRTTGYMNTEAFFGQGTRLTVV.

This clone was counted a single time. The chain couples TRBV5-1 to TRBJ1-1; no clear D gene. This CDR3 has 14 amino acids. The germline V gene encodes CDR1 SGHRS and CDR2 YFSETQ. V lost 1 base, J lost 3 bases, and 10 bases lay in between. CDR3 coding DNA: TGCGCCAGCAGCTTGTCGCTCCGGTACACTGAAGCTTTCTTT. The encoded protein is CASSLSLRYTEAFF.

This clone showed up just a few times. The rearrangement joins TRBV7-2 to TRBJ2-7; 16 bases are shared with TRBD2. Germline V gene lookup returns CDR1 SGHTA and CDR2 FQGNSA. This CDR3 is built from 17 residues. After removal of 0 bases from V and 2 bases from J, the junction contained 1 base not matched to a gene. In DNA, the CDR3 is TGTGCCAGCAGCTTAGCCGGGACTAGCGGGGGGGCCTACGAGCAGTACTTC. It codes for CASSLAGTSGGAYEQYF.

This rearrangement joins TRBV6-5 to TRBJ1-6; perhaps TRBD1 as D (6 bases). CDR3 size: 12 residues. The V end was cut by 5 bases, the J end by 10 bases, with 9 bases between. CDR1 and CDR2 from the germline V gene are MNHEY and SVGAGI. This CDR3 reads CASSTGSSPLHF. The CDR3, as DNA: TGTGCCAGCAGTACAGGGTCATCACCCCTCCACTTT.

V usage is TRBV12-3 or TRBV12-4 and J usage is TRBJ2-1, with 7 bases that match TRBD1. J was trimmed by 9 bases and V by 5 bases; bases with no gene match: 7. This CDR3 has 13 amino acids. For the CDR3, the DNA is TGTGCCAGCAGTGCTCAGACAGGGTTTGAGCAGTTCTTC. Amino acid sequence: CASSAQTGFEQFF.